The 14 T cell receptor beta chains presented below share a single source sample, sequenced in a study of CD8+ T cells in alopecia areata listed by TCRdb under 2018. Library construction relied on the immunoSEQ multiplex PCR assay. To provide template for TCR sequencing, every sample had RNA extracted and reverse transcribed into cDNA. TCRdb holds this immuneACCESS table with in-frame rearrangements only. Some clones are missing; in checked studies, unresolved V genes explain under half, and the rest has no known cause. This sample gives fewer than 150,000 clones in total; around four fifths of them show up just once. The ten largest clones capture 25% of the sample. Sample time point, as interpreted from the label and publication: about four weeks on oral tofacitinib. Reading the label with the study, this specimen's treatment or condition is: oral pan-JAK inhibitor, 5-10 mg twice daily. Specimen: CD8+ T cells sorted from blood, collected at week 4, from a patient treated with tofacitinib. These receptors came from a human donor with alopecia areata.

The V gene is TRBV14, the J gene TRBJ1-6; TRBD1 might be the D (6 bases). Trimming shortened V by 0 bases and J by 7 bases, and 10 bases separated the two germline ends. Germline values: CDR1 SGHDN, CDR2 FVKESK. This CDR3 is built from 15 residues. For the CDR3, the DNA is TGTGCCAGCAGCCAAGACAGGGGTTGGAATTCACCCCTCCACTTT. It yields the protein CASSQDRGWNSPLHF.

The rearrangement joins TRBV29-1 to TRBJ2-1; D remains unclear. V lost 4 bases and J 10 bases, leaving 14 bases between the germline ends. Germline V CDR1 and CDR2: SQVTM, ANQGSEA. There are 12 residues in the CDR3. This CDR3 is CSVGDPVREQFF. CDR3 nucleotides: TGCAGCGTTGGCGACCCAGTGAGGGAGCAGTTCTTC.

The chain couples TRBV7-8 to TRBJ2-4, with TRBD2 as a possible D gene (6 bases). This CDR3 contains 17 residues. Per the germline V gene, CDR1 is SGHVS and CDR2 is FQNEAQ. The V gene lost 8 bases and the J gene lost 8 bases, with 28 bases spanning the gap. The CDR3 DNA reads as TGTGCCAGCGCTATTCAAACCGCCGGGACCTCGGGGGACATTCAGTACTTC. It translates to CASAIQTAGTSGDIQYF.

V is TRBV19 and J is TRBJ2-1; possible D gene TRBD2, 6 bases. Trimming shortened V by 5 bases and J by 11 bases, and 16 bases separated the two germline ends. The CDR3 covers 13 residues. Per the germline V gene, CDR1 is LNHDA and CDR2 is SQIVND (reference sequence). CDR3 in amino acids: CASSDSGTPKQFF. The CDR3 nucleotides are TGTGCCAGTAGTGACTCCGGGACTCCTAAGCAGTTCTTC.

This rearrangement joins TRBV4-2 to TRBJ2-4, with 7 nucleotides matching TRBD1. J was trimmed by 8 bases and V by 3 bases; bases with no gene match: 16. This CDR3 comprises 17 residues. Germline V gene data show CDR1 as LGHNA and CDR2 as YNFKEQ. The CDR3 DNA reads as TGTGCCAGCAGCCATGTTCGAGGGGGCACGCTTTGGGACATTCAGTACTTC. Its protein is CASSHVRGGTLWDIQYF.

This chain uses TRBV10-1 with TRBJ2-3; D unresolved. Per germline, CDR1 WNHNN and CDR2 SYGVQD (reference sequence). This CDR3 contains 14 residues. Trimming shortened V by 0 bases and J by 6 bases, and 10 bases separated the two germline ends. In DNA, the CDR3 is TGCGCCAGCAGTGAGTCGCGGCGCCCCGATACGCAGTATTTT. This gives the protein CASSESRRPDTQYF.

The chain combines TRBV29-1 with TRBJ2-7; TRBD1 aligns across 7 bases. The ends lost 5 bases at V and 3 bases at J; junction bases unmatched: 7. Germline V gene data show CDR1 as SQVTM and CDR2 as ANQGSEA. The CDR3 covers 13 residues. The CDR3 sequence is CSVRTGSGYEQYF. The CDR3 DNA is TGCAGCGTTAGGACAGGTTCCGGCTACGAGCAGTACTTC.

The rearrangement uses TRBV5-4 and TRBJ2-3; D unclear. Germline CDR1 is SGHNT and CDR2 is YYREEE (reference sequence). This CDR3 has 14 amino acids. V was clipped by 4 bases and J by 2 bases, with 11 bases between them. CDR3 amino acids: CASSTFGYTDTQYF. The DNA for the CDR3 is TGTGCCAGCAGCACATTCGGCTACACAGATACGCAGTATTTT.

This rearrangement joins TRBV7-6 to TRBJ2-7; D may be TRBD1 or TRBD2 (6 bases each). There are 15 residues in the CDR3. Deletions cut 3 bases from V and 5 bases from J, with 17 bases between. Germline V CDR1 and CDR2: SGHVS, FNYEAQ. Here the CDR3 DNA reads TGTGCCAGCAGCTTCACACAGGGACTCCTCCACGAGCAGTACTTC. It is translated as CASSFTQGLLHEQYF.

The chain employs TRBV20-1 and TRBJ2-1, with D uncertain. From germline, CDR1 is DFQATT and CDR2 SNEGSKA (reference sequence). With 3 bases removed from V and 5 bases from J, the gap between germline ends came to 5 bases. This CDR3 is 11 amino acids long. CDR3: CSASHDNEQFF. CDR3 bases: TGCAGTGCTAGCCACGACAATGAGCAGTTCTTC.

In DNA, the CDR3 is TGCGCCAGCAGCCAAGTGGGGGACTACGACATAGCCAAAAACATTCAGTACTTC. Its protein is CASSQVGDYDIAKNIQYF. V is TRBV4-1 and J is TRBJ2-4, with 7 nucleotides matching TRBD2. From germline, CDR1 is MGHRA and CDR2 YSYEKL. V shed 1 base and J 0 bases; nucleotides not matched to a gene: 9. CDR3 size: 18 residues.

The chain joins TRBV5-1 to TRBJ1-6; no firm D call. The CDR3 contains 14 residues. CDR1 and CDR2 from the germline V gene are SGHRS and YFSETQ. Trimming removed 0 bases from V and 7 bases from J, with 8 bases in between. CDR3 nucleotides: TGCGCCAGCAGCTTGGAAAGAGGAAATTCACCCCTCCACTTT. It is translated as CASSLERGNSPLHF.

In regard to this clone: Germline and junction disagree at one end, which may indicate a read error. The V and J genes are TRBV6-1 and TRBJ2-3; D gene uncertain. Germline CDR1 MNHNS, CDR2 SASEGT. The CDR3 is 16 amino acids. CDR3 in amino acids: CAISERLPPVTDTQYF. The CDR3 bases are TGTGCCATCAGTGAGCGACTGCCCCCCGTCACAGATACGCAGTATTTT.

The rearrangement joins TRBV7-9 to TRBJ2-7; tentatively, D is TRBD2 (7 bases). The V gene's germline CDR1 is SEHNR and CDR2 FQNEAQ (reference sequence). V was clipped by 7 bases and J by 6 bases, with 16 bases between them. CDR3 length: 13 residues. The CDR3 DNA reads TGTGCCAGCACCACCCGAGGGGGGGGCGAGCAGTACTTC. It translates to CASTTRGGGEQYF.